This TCR beta chain emerged from a study of beta chain features in type 1 diabetes. Broader study findings: Shorter TCRB CDR3s, moderately but significantly so, marked every one of the four CD4+ subsets in Type 1 diabetes patients. A PCR bias possibly favoring shorter templates would apply equally to patients and controls.

Germline loops: CDR1 KGHSH, CDR2 LQKENI. The V gene lost 1 base and the J gene lost 0 bases, with 5 bases spanning the gap. CDR3 size: 14 residues. Each donor gave one heparinised blood draw averaging roughly 100 mL. This clone was found a few times. No antigen is known for it. Sequencing targeted expressed TCRB transcripts, as all isolated RNA had been reverse transcribed. Measured with immunoSEQ multiplex PCR; TCRdb has only the in-frame clones, and not every one. The profile shows about 260,000 clones, 68% of them singletons. The receptor was derived from a man younger than 40 in good health. The material sequenced was naive CD4+ T cells from blood. The chain recombines TRBV18 with TRBJ2-3; D is unclear. The CDR3 coding sequence is TGTGCCAGCTCACCACTTCCAAGCACAGATACGCAGTATTTT. It specifies CASSPLPSTDTQYF.